This TCR beta chain stems from a study of T cell responses to AZD1222 COVID-19 vaccine. Trimming removed 5 bases from V and 8 bases from J, with 15 bases in between. The CDR3 has 13 residues. Germline CDR1 MDHEN, CDR2 SYDVKM. Sequenced by immunoSEQ multiplex PCR; TCRdb stores in-frame clones only, minus some. The sample has 45,000 to 65,000 clones, about 91% seen once. About this clone: Its cognate antigen is unknown.

Whole-study results and caveats: Spike-specific TCR breadth rose after two AZD1222 doses, and depth rose as well. The sample set comprised mostly white British donors with more females, and clonal diversity was possibly underestimated. After the peak T cell response, and only then, were repertoires sampled. Seropositive AZD1222 recipients at baseline numbered only 6 or 7.

This TCR came from an adult who received the AZD1222 COVID-19 vaccine. Sequenced here: peripheral blood, sampled 28 days after the second AZD1222 dose. The chain carries TRBV28 and TRBJ1-2, with a tentative D call TRBD1 (5 bases). The CDR3 protein is CASSLQGSGGYTF. The CDR3 DNA is TGTGCCAGCAGTCTGCAGGGATCAGGGGGCTACACCTTC.